Reported below is one TCR beta chain. Its specificity is not known. This sample was taken from a study of T cell repertoires in cytomegalovirus infection. Study-level background: Based on public TCR beta signatures, there were indications of CMV infection and of a matching HLA type. Whole-study results and caveats: The ex vivo response was dominated by HLA-C-restricted CMV-specific TCR beta clonotypes. People with CMV and the relevant HLA were identified by cumulative public TCR beta family frequency.

CDR3 length: 15 residues. Germline CDR1 reads SQVTM; CDR2 reads ANQGSEA. V was pared by 0 bases and J by 2 bases, with 5 bases of the junction left unmatched. One entry per CDR3 protein results from TCRdb running MiXCR on the reads. The sample carries approximately 730,000 distinct CDR3 sequences, 25% to 35% recorded once. The TCR was taken from a human donor in good health (CMV status not recorded). Some clones in this sample may be carry-over from other donors' samples. This sample comprised cultured CD8+ T cells from PBMCs, obtained from culture after CMV antigen stimulation. The chain carries TRBV29-1 and TRBJ1-2; 8 bases are a match to TRBD1. CDR3 nucleotide sequence: TGCAGCGTTGAAGAGGGGAGACAGGGGAACTATGGCTACACCTTC. Its protein is CSVEEGRQGNYGYTF.